This T cell receptor (beta chain) was found in a study of cytomegalovirus exposure and HLA in healthy donors. The study, taken as a whole, reports: In a later analysis, specific HLA alleles were associated with over 15,000 TCR beta sequences at a 0.05 false discovery rate.

There are a few counts of this clone. Its antigen is unidentified. Trimming left V 7 bases short and J 11 bases short, with 14 bases between. Looked up from germline, CDR1 is MNHEY and CDR2 is SVGAGI. The CDR3 has 11 amino acids. PCR employed 60 Vbeta and 13 Jbeta primers. Authors' data handling: There were tens of millions of unique TCR beta chains by a later count, and around 10 million of them were shared. Clones were sequenced by immunoSEQ multiplex PCR, and TCRdb holds only the in-frame ones, with some missing. V and J calls plus clone size are reproduced from that table; the DNA served to infer D and trimming. Of some 70,000 clones listed, around 68% are singletons.

The chain links TRBV6-5 to TRBJ1-1; weak D call: TRBD1 (6 bases). The specimen was PBMCs. This clonotype originated in a woman in her thirties in good health and CMV-seronegative. For the CDR3, the DNA is TGTGCCAGCACCCAAGGACAGCGGGCTTTCTTT. Protein: CASTQGQRAFF.